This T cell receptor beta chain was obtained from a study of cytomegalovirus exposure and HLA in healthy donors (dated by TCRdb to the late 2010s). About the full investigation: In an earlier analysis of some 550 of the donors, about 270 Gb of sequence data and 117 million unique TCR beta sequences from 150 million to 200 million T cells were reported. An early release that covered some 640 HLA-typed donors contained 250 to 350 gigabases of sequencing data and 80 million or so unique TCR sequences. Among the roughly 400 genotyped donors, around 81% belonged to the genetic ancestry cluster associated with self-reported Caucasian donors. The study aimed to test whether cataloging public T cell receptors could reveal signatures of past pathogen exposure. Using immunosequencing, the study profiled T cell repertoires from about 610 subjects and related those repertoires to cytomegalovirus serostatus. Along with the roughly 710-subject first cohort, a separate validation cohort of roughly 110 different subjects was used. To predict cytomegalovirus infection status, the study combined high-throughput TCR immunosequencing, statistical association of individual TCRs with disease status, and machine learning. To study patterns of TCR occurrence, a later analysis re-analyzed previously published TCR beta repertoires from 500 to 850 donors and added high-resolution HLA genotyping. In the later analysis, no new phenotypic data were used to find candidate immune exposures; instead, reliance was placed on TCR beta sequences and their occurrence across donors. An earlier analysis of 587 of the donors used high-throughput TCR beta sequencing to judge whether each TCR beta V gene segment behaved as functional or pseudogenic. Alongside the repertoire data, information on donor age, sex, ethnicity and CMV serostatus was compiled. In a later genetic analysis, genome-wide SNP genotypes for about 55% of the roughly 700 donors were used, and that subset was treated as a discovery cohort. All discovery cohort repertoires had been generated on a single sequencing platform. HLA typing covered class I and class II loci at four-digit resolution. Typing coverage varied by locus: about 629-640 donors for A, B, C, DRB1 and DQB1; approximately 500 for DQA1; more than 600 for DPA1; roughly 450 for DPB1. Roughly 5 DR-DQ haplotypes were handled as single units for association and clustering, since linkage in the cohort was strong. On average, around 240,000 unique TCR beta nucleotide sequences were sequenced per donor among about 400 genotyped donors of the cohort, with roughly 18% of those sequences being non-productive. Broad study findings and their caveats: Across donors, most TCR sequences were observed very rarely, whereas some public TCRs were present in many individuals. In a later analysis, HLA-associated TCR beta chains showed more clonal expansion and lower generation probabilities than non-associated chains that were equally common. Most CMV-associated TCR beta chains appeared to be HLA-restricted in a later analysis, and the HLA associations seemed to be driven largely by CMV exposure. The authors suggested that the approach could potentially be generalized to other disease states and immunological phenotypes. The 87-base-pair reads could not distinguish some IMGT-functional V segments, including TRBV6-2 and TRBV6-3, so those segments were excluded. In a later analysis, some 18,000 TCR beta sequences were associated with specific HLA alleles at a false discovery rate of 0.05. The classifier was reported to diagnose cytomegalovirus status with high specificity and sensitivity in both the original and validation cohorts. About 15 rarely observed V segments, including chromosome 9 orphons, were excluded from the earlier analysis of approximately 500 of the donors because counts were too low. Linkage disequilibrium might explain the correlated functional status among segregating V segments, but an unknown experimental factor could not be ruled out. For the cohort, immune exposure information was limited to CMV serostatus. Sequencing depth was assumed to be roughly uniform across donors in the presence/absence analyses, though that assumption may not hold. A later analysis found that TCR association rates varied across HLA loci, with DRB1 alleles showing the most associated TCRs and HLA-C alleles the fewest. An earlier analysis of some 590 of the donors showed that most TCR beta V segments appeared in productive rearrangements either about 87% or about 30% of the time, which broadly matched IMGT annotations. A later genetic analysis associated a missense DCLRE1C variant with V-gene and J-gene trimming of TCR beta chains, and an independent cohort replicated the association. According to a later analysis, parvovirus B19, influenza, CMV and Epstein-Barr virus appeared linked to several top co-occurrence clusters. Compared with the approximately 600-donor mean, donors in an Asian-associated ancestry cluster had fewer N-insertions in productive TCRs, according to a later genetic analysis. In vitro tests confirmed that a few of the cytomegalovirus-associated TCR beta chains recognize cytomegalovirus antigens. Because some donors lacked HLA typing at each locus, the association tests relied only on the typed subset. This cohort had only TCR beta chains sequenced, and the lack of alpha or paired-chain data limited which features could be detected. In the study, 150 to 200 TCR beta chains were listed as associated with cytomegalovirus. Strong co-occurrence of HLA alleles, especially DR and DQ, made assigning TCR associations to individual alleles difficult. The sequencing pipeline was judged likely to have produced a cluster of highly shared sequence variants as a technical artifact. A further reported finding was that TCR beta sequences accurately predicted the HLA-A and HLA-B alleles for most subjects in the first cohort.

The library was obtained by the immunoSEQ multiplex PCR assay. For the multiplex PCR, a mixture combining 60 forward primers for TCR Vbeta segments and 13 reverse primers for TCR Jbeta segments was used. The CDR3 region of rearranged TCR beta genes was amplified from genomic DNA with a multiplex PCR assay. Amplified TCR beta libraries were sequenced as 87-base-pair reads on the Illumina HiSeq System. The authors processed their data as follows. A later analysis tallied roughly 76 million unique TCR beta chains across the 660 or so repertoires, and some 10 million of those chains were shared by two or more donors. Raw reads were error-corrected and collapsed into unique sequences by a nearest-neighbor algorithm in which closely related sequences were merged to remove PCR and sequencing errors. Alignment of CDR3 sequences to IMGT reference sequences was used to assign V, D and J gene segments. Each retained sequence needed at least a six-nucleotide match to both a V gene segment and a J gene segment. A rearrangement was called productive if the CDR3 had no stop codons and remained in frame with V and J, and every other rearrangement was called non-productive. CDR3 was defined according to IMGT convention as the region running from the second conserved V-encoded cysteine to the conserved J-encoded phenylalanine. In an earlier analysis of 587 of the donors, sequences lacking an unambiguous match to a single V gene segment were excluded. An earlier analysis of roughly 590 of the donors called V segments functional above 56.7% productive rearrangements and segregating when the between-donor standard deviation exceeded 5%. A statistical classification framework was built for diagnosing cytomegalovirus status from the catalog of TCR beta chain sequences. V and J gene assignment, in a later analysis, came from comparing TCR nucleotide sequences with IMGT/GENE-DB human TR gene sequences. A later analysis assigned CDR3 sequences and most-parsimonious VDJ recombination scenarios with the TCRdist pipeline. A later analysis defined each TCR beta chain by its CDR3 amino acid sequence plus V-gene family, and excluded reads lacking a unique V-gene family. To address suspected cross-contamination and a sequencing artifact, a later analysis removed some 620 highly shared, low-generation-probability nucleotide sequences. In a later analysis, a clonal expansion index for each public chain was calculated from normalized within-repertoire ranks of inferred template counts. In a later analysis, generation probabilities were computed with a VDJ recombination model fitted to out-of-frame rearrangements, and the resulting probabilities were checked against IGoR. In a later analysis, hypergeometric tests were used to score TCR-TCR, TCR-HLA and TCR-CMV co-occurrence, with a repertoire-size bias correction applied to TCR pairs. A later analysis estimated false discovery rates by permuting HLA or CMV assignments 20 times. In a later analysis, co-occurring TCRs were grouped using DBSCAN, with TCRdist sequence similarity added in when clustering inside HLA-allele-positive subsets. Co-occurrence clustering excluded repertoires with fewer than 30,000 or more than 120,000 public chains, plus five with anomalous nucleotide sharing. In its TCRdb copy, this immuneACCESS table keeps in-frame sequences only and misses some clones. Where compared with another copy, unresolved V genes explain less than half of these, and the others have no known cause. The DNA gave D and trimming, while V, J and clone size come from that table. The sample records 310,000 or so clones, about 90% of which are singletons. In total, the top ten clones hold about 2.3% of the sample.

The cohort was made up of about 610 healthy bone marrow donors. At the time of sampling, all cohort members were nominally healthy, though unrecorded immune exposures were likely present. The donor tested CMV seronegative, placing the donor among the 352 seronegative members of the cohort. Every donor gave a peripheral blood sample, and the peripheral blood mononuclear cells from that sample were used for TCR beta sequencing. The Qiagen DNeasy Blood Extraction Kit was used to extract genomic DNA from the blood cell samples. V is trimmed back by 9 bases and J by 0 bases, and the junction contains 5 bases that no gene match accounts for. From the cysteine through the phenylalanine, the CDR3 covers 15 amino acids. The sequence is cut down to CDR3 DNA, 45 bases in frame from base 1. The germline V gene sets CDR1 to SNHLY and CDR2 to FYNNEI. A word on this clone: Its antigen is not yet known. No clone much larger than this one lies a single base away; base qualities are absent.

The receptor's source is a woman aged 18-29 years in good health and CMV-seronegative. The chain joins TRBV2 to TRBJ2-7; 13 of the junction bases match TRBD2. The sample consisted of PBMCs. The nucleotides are TGTGCCAGTGGGACTAGCGGGGTCACCTCCTACGAGCAGTACTTC. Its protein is CASGTSGVTSYEQYF.